Listed here are 9 T cell receptor beta chains from one sample, sequenced in a study of memory CD4+ T cells and cytomegalovirus serostatus. The sort gate was single viable CD3+CD4+CD8-CD45RO+ cells for memory CD4+ T cells. The protocol was immunoSEQ multiplex PCR, while the TCRdb copy is restricted to in-frame clones and leaves out a portion. Here the sample spans about 54,000 clones, around three quarters being singletons. The source material was memory CD4+ T cells from blood. Every receptor here comes from an adult in good health and CMV-seronegative.

V usage is TRBV6-6 and J usage is TRBJ1-4; D possibly corresponds to TRBD1 (5 bases). V was cut by 8 bases and J by 4 bases, with 14 bases left in between. From germline, CDR1 is MNHNY and CDR2 SVGAGI (reference sequence). This CDR3 is built from 14 residues. Here the CDR3 reads CASAREVHNEKLFF. In nucleotides, the CDR3 is TGTGCCAGCGCCAGGGAAGTACATAATGAAAAACTGTTTTTT.

The chain links TRBV7-2 to TRBJ2-3; D not resolved. V lost 1 base and J lost 0, with 8 bases in between. The CDR3 runs 15 residues. CDR1 and CDR2 (germline): SGHTA, FQGNSA. For the CDR3, the DNA is TGTGCCAGCAGCTTAGACGGAAGAAGCACAGATACGCAGTATTTT. Its protein is CASSLDGRSTDTQYF.

V is TRBV14 and J is TRBJ2-1, with D perhaps given as TRBD1 or TRBD2 (6 bases each). Germline V CDR1 and CDR2: SGHDN, FVKESK. The CDR3 has 15 residues. V lost 0 bases, J lost 6 bases, and 12 bases lay in between. The CDR3 DNA sequence: TGTGCCAGCAGCCAAGATTTCGGGGGCGTCAATGAGCAGTTCTTC. Translated, it gives CASSQDFGGVNEQFF.

The chain combines TRBV19 with TRBJ1-2; possibly TRBD1 for D (5 bases). Trimming cost V 8 bases and J 8 bases, with 18 bases left between them. Germline V lookup: CDR1 LNHDA, CDR2 SQIVND (reference sequence). The CDR3 length is 13 residues. The CDR3 is CASQPGPSKGYTF. The CDR3 nucleotides read TGTGCCAGTCAACCGGGGCCTAGCAAGGGCTACACCTTC.

The chain uses TRBV11-1 and TRBJ1-2; tentative D call: TRBD1 (5 bases). The germline CDR1 and CDR2 sequences are SGHAT and FQDESV (reference sequence). The CDR3 runs 15 residues. V gave up 5 bases and J gave up 0 bases, with 13 bases separating them. CDR3 sequence reads: CASSPEGLANYGYTF. CDR3 bases: TGTGCCAGCAGCCCAGAGGGGTTAGCTAACTATGGCTACACCTTC. Filled out from reference TRBV11-1 and TRBJ1-2, the complete variable domain reads EAEVAQSPRYKITEKSQAVAFWCDPISGHATLYWYRQILGQGPELLVQFQDESVVDDSQLPKDRFSAERLKGVDSTLKIQPAELGDSAMYLCASSPEGLANYGYTFGSGTRLTVV.

The chain links TRBV6-5 to TRBJ2-5; D assignment may be TRBD1 or TRBD2 (6 bases each). The CDR3 is 12 residues long. V lost 8 bases and J lost 5, with 12 bases in between. Per the germline V gene, CDR1 is MNHEY and CDR2 is SVGAGI. CDR3 in DNA: TGTGCCAGCTCTGGGGGGCCGGAGACCCAGTACTTC. Its translation is CASSGGPETQYF.

This sequence joins TRBV5-6 and TRBJ2-7, with D unresolved. Trimming left V 0 bases short and J 1 base short, with 2 bases between. Germline lookup yields CDR1 SGHDT and CDR2 YYEEEE. The CDR3 sequence is 12 residues long. CDR3 region: CASSLVSYEQYF. In DNA, the CDR3 is TGTGCCAGCAGCTTGGTTTCCTACGAGCAGTACTTC.

This clone was observed a few times. V usage is TRBV6-6 and J usage is TRBJ2-7, with D tentatively TRBD1 or TRBD2 (5 bases each). Germline V CDR1 and CDR2: MNHNY, SVGAGI (reference sequence). The CDR3 length is 13 residues. V shed 0 bases and J shed 4 bases, with 7 bases lying between them. The CDR3 spells CASSYSGRYEQYF. CDR3 DNA sequence: TGTGCCAGCAGTTACTCGGGACGGTACGAGCAGTACTTC.

The chain carries TRBV9 and TRBJ2-3; 7 bases are a match to TRBD1. Germline V gene lookup returns CDR1 SGDLS and CDR2 YYNGEE. Trimming removed 4 bases from V and 4 bases from J; junction bases left unmatched: 18. The CDR3 length is 18 residues. The CDR3, as DNA: TGTGCCAGCAGCCCCCAACCAGGACAGGCTCGGATTGCAGATACGCAGTATTTT. As protein: CASSPQPGQARIADTQYF.